These 26 T cell receptor beta chains were all obtained from the same sample, sequenced in a study of OX40 agonist ivuxolimab in advanced cancers. TCRdb's table, derived via immunoSEQ multiplex PCR, lists solely in-frame clones and lacks some. The data show almost 80,000 clones, approximately 85% seen once. Sample: CD4+ or CD8+ T cells sorted from blood, taken in a trial of the OX40 agonist ivuxolimab. These receptors were collected from an adult with an advanced solid tumor such as melanoma, head and neck, liver or kidney cancer.

The rearrangement links TRBV5-1 to TRBJ2-1; the match to TRBD2 covers 13 bases. The germline V gene encodes CDR1 SGHRS and CDR2 YFSETQ. V trimming: 4 bases; J trimming: 6 bases; junction bases outside the gene matches: 7. The CDR3 sequence is 16 residues long. The CDR3 coding sequence is TGCGCCAGCAGCAGAACACTAGCGGGAGGGCCCAATGAGCAGTTCTTC. It yields the protein CASSRTLAGGPNEQFF.

V usage is TRBV6-5 and J usage is TRBJ2-5; 12 nucleotides agree with TRBD2. The CDR3 sequence is 16 residues long. CDR1 and CDR2 (germline): MNHEY, SVGAGI. The V and J ends lost 4 bases and 1 base, in that order; junction bases with no gene match: 4. In nucleotides, the CDR3 is TGTGCCAGCAGTTCTAGCGGGGGGGGAATCCAAGAGACCCAGTACTTC. The encoded protein is CASSSSGGGIQETQYF.

The chain links TRBV27 to TRBJ2-3; 9 bases fit TRBD2. V lost 3 bases to trimming and J lost 2 bases; unmatched junction nucleotides: 6. Per germline, CDR1 MNHEY and CDR2 SMNVEV (reference sequence). The CDR3 loop spans 16 amino acids. The CDR3 coding sequence is TGTGCCAGCAGTTTCCAGCGGGGGGCCGCCACAGATACGCAGTATTTT. Its translation: CASSFQRGAATDTQYF.

The rearrangement joins TRBV5-5 to TRBJ2-7, with TRBD2 identical over 11 bases. Per the germline V gene, CDR1 is SGHKS and CDR2 is YYEKEE (reference sequence). This CDR3 has 14 residues. V lost 4 bases to trimming and J lost 6 bases; unmatched junction nucleotides: 6. CDR3 DNA sequence: TGTGCCAGCAGCCCACTAGCGGGAGTGGGCGAGCAGTACTTC. Protein product: CASSPLAGVGEQYF.

This chain uses TRBV18 with TRBJ1-5; 7 bases agree with TRBD1. The CDR3 extends over 13 amino acids. Germline CDR1 and CDR2: KGHSH and LQKENI. J lost 5 bases, V lost 2 bases, and 0 bases had no gene match. Here the CDR3 reads CASSPGTDQPQHF. The DNA of the CDR3 is TGTGCCAGCTCACCAGGGACAGATCAGCCCCAGCATTTT.

V is TRBV5-1 and J is TRBJ2-7; TRBD2 matches at 10 bases. Germline trimming cut 4 bases from V and 6 bases from J; bases unmatched to any gene: 13. The length of the CDR3 is 16 residues. Germline-derived CDR1 and CDR2 are SGHRS and YFSETQ. The CDR3 DNA sequence: TGCGCCAGCAGCCCAATGGGGGCTAGCGGGAGCTCCGAGCAGTACTTC. Amino acid sequence: CASSPMGASGSSEQYF.

The rearrangement links TRBV11-2 to TRBJ2-1; D possibly corresponds to TRBD2 (6 bases). V lost 5 bases and J 0 bases, leaving 14 bases between the germline ends. Looked up from germline, CDR1 is SGHAT and CDR2 is FQNNGV. The CDR3 has 16 residues. The CDR3 bases are TGTGCCAGCAGCCGCGGGACTCCCAGCTCCTACAATGAGCAGTTCTTC. It is translated as CASSRGTPSSYNEQFF.

The J gene is TRBJ1-2, the V gene TRBV28; 11 nucleotides align to TRBD1. V dropped 9 bases and J dropped 4; count of bases not matched to a gene: 4. CDR1 is MDHEN, CDR2 SYDVKM, per germline. CDR3 size: 13 residues. CDR3 amino acids: CASGQGAVYGYTF. For the CDR3, the DNA is TGTGCCAGTGGACAGGGGGCTGTCTATGGCTACACCTTC.

This chain joins TRBV19 and TRBJ2-7; TRBD1 matches 10 bases. This CDR3 has 14 amino acids. In germline, CDR1 is LNHDA, CDR2 SQIVND (reference sequence). Trimming cost V 3 bases and J 5 bases; bases outside gene matches: 4. The CDR3 region has the DNA TGTGCCAGTAGTATCGGGACAGGGGCCCACGAGCAGTACTTC. It encodes CASSIGTGAHEQYF.

The chain recombines TRBV18 with TRBJ2-5, with a tentative D call TRBD1 (6 bases). V dropped 2 bases and J dropped 1 base, with 11 bases sitting between them. Per germline, CDR1 KGHSH and CDR2 LQKENI. The CDR3 length is 15 residues. CDR3: CASSPGRGIQETQYF. The DNA for the CDR3 is TGTGCCAGCTCACCAGGAAGGGGGATCCAAGAGACCCAGTACTTC.

The CDR3 bases are TGCGCCAGCAGTGAAGGAGGGGGGTACGAAGCTTTCTTT. It encodes CASSEGGGYEAFF. This chain connects TRBV10-2 to TRBJ1-1, with D perhaps matching TRBD1 (6 bases). The germline gives CDR1 WSHSY, CDR2 SAAADI. The CDR3 covers 13 residues. V was shortened by 3 bases and J by 8 bases, with 13 bases between the two germline ends.

DNA for the CDR3: TGCAGCGTTCTCGGGACAGGGTATGGGGGTGAGCAGTTCTTC. As protein: CSVLGTGYGGEQFF. The rearrangement joins TRBV29-1 to TRBJ2-1; 9 bases match TRBD1. CDR3 size: 14 residues. Trimming at V came to 5 bases and at J to 9 bases, leaving 11 bases not matched to a gene. Germline V gene data show CDR1 as SQVTM and CDR2 as ANQGSEA.

The chain combines TRBV9 with TRBJ1-4; 11 bases match TRBD1. The CDR3 length is 15 residues. J gave up 5 bases and V 4 bases, and 4 bases lay outside the gene matches. Germline CDR1 reads SGDLS; CDR2 reads YYNGEE. The CDR3 region has the DNA TGTGCCAGCAGCCCATGGGACAGGGGGAATGAAAAACTGTTTTTT. This sequence encodes CASSPWDRGNEKLFF.

V and J are TRBV6-5 and TRBJ2-7, with D possibly being TRBD1 (6 bases). The V gene's germline CDR1 is MNHEY and CDR2 SVGAGI. Trimming left V 0 bases short and J 2 bases short, with 11 bases between. This CDR3 is built from 15 residues. The CDR3 sequence: CASSYSSGTTYEQYF. CDR3 bases: TGTGCCAGCAGTTACTCTTCCGGGACAACCTACGAGCAGTACTTC.

The rearrangement uses TRBV2 and TRBJ2-1, with D maybe TRBD1 (6 bases). Germline CDR1 SNHLY, CDR2 FYNNEI. V shed 5 bases and J shed 4 bases, with 15 bases lying between them. This CDR3 has 15 amino acids. The CDR3: CASSSGTSPYNEQFF. The CDR3 DNA reads TGTGCCAGCAGTTCCGGGACAAGCCCTTACAATGAGCAGTTCTTC.

The chain links TRBV27 to TRBJ2-1; D may be TRBD1 (5 bases). This CDR3 has 17 residues. Germline CDR1 and CDR2: MNHEY and SMNVEV (reference sequence). Trimming removed 5 bases at V and 12 bases at J, with 29 bases between. The CDR3 region is CASSPVRIGRTPQGQFF. CDR3 nucleotides: TGTGCCAGCAGTCCCGTAAGGATCGGCAGGACCCCCCAGGGGCAGTTCTTC.

The chain uses TRBV30 and TRBJ2-7, with D possibly TRBD2 on 5 matching bases. The ends were cut back, 0 bases at V and 3 bases at J, with 18 bases in the middle. CDR1 and CDR2 (germline): GTSNPN, SVGIG (reference sequence). This CDR3 has 16 residues. The CDR3 loop reads CAWSVGSGKNYYEQYF. CDR3 DNA: TGTGCCTGGAGTGTAGGCTCGGGGAAGAACTACTACGAGCAGTACTTC.

V gene TRBV5-4 combines with J gene TRBJ2-3; 8 positions match TRBD2. The CDR3 totals 16 residues. Germline values: CDR1 SGHNT, CDR2 YYREEE (reference sequence). With V trimmed by 2 bases and J by 1 base, 6 bases remained unmatched. The CDR3 loop reads CASSLVSGGGTDTQYF. CDR3 nucleotides: TGTGCCAGCAGCTTAGTAAGCGGGGGTGGCACAGATACGCAGTATTTT.

The rearrangement uses TRBV29-1 and TRBJ2-1, with 11 bases aligning to TRBD2. This CDR3 has 15 amino acids. The germline gives CDR1 SQVTM, CDR2 ANQGSEA. V shed 4 bases and J 6 bases; nucleotides not matched to a gene: 8. The CDR3 nucleotides read TGCAGCGTTGGGGTAGCGGGAGGGCCGGGCAATGAGCAGTTCTTC. Protein sequence: CSVGVAGGPGNEQFF.

V gene TRBV16 combines with J gene TRBJ1-5, with TRBD1 matching 8 bases. This CDR3 spans 15 amino acids. The germline CDR1 and CDR2 sequences are KGHSY and FQNENV. After removal of 3 bases from V and 6 bases from J, the junction contained 7 bases not matched to a gene. The chain's CDR3 is CASSQGTGGGQPQHF. In DNA form, the CDR3 reads TGTGCCAGCAGCCAGGGGACAGGTGGCGGTCAGCCCCAGCATTTT.

The chain is built from TRBV18 and TRBJ1-5; D is undetermined. V shed 2 bases and J shed 3 bases, with 8 bases lying between them. CDR3 length: 14 amino acids. Germline assignment: CDR1 KGHSH and CDR2 LQKENI. The CDR3, as DNA: TGTGCCAGCTCACCATTGGCCGACAATCAGCCCCAGCATTTT. Amino acids: CASSPLADNQPQHF.

Only a few counts were recorded for this clone. J is TRBJ2-2 and V is TRBV5-1; 9 bases align to TRBD1. CDR3 size: 15 residues. The V segment lost 5 bases and the J segment 1 base; nucleotides outside the gene matches: 3. From germline, CDR1 is SGHRS and CDR2 YFSETQ. This CDR3 is CASSSGQGNTGELFF. The CDR3 region has the DNA TGCGCCAGCAGTTCGGGACAGGGGAACACCGGGGAGCTGTTTTTT.

V and J are TRBV4-3 and TRBJ1-5, with no clear D. The V end was cut by 0 bases, the J end by 6 bases, with 6 bases between. This CDR3 is built from 13 residues. Germline loops: CDR1 LGHNA, CDR2 YSLEER. The CDR3 nucleotides read TGCGCCAGCAGCCAAGATATTAGTCAGCCCCAGCATTTT. Protein sequence: CASSQDISQPQHF.

The chain links TRBV2 to TRBJ1-2; D call uncertain. The CDR3 has 11 amino acids. Trimming removed 6 bases at V and 8 bases at J, with 10 bases between. In germline, CDR1 is SNHLY, CDR2 FYNNEI. The CDR3 reads CASSPSPGYTF. The CDR3 DNA reads as TGTGCCAGCAGCCCATCCCCCGGCTACACCTTC.

This clone showed up just once. The chain has TRBV10-1 and TRBJ2-1, with unresolved D. Germline V gene lookup returns CDR1 WNHNN and CDR2 SYGVQD (reference sequence). The ends were cut back, 4 bases at V and 5 bases at J, with 9 bases in the middle. This CDR3 spans 13 amino acids. CDR3 in amino acids: CASSVSMNNEQFF. The CDR3, as DNA: TGCGCCAGCAGTGTATCTATGAACAATGAGCAGTTCTTC.

Concerning this clone: The junction does not match germline at one end; this may be a read error. This chain links TRBV29-1 with TRBJ2-5, with 9 bases fitting TRBD1. The CDR3 contains 16 residues. Germline V lookup: CDR1 SQVTM, CDR2 ANQGSEA. In DNA, the CDR3 is TGCGGCGTCATAGACGACGACAGGGGGATACGAGAGACCCAGTACTTC. Protein sequence: CGVIDDDRGIRETQYF.